A single sample gave rise to the 11 T cell receptor beta chains below, sequenced in a study of T cells in Graves' hyperthyroidism and ophthalmopathy. RNA transcripts gave rise to amplified TCR beta CDR3 regions. HTBI primers drove first-round RT-PCR of the TCR CDR3. TCRdb redid the calling of the multiplex PCR reads with MiXCR, one entry per CDR3 protein. This table holds around 210,000 distinct CDR3 sequences, roughly a sixth found once. The specimen was blood. The receptors shown here come from a woman aged 45-65 years with Graves' hyperthyroidism.

Regarding this clonotype: A much more abundant neighbour one base away suggests this may be a read error. No conserved phenylalanine or tryptophan is present at the end of the CDR3, so a read error is the likely explanation. The chain carries TRBV6-1 and TRBJ2-1, with 12 bases matching TRBD2. Germline CDR1 and CDR2: MNHNS and SASEGT. Trimming cost V 6 bases and J 3 bases; bases outside gene matches: 9. CDR3 length: 17 residues. CDR3 DNA sequence: TGTGCCAGCAGCAAGACTAGCGGGAGTTTCCTCTACAATGAGCAGTTCCTC. Its translation: CASSKTSGSFLYNEQFL.

Turning to this clonotype: A much larger clone differs from this one at a single base, so this may be a read error. The V call is TRBV5-1, the J call TRBJ1-6; D not certain. CDR1 and CDR2 (germline): SGHRS, YFSETQ. V was trimmed by 0 bases and J by 11 bases, leaving 15 bases between them. This CDR3 contains 15 residues. CDR3 loop: CASSLDVTQNPPLHF. The CDR3 coding sequence is TGCGCCAGCAGCTTGGATGTGACCCAGAATCCACCCCTCCACTTT.

The chain joins TRBV5-1 to TRBJ2-3; D is unresolved. The CDR3 covers 14 residues. V was pared by 4 bases and J by 0 bases, with 9 bases between. Germline CDR1 SGHRS, CDR2 YFSETQ. The CDR3 DNA follows: TGCGCCAGCAGCATCGGATATAGCACAGATACGCAGTATTTT. It encodes CASSIGYSTDTQYF.

This clonotype has at least ten counts. V gene TRBV12-3 or TRBV12-4 combines with J gene TRBJ1-2, with 7 bases aligning to TRBD1. V dropped 4 bases and J dropped 8; count of bases not matched to a gene: 4. The CDR3 sequence is 12 residues long. CDR3 loop: CASSSTGYGYTF. The CDR3 DNA follows: TGTGCCAGCAGTTCGACAGGGTACGGCTACACCTTC.

This clonotype was observed many times. The chain recombines TRBV27 with TRBJ2-5, with D perhaps given as TRBD1 or TRBD2 (5 bases each). Trimming stripped 0 bases from V and 5 bases from J, with 7 bases between. Germline V gene sequence: CDR1 MNHEY, CDR2 SMNVEV (reference sequence). The CDR3 is 13 residues long. The CDR3 DNA reads TGTGCCAGCAGTTTATCGGGGGTCGAGACCCAGTACTTC. Its protein product is CASSLSGVETQYF.

This clonotype has ten or more counts. The chain carries TRBV27 and TRBJ1-1, with 8 positions matching TRBD1. With 1 base clipped from V and 1 base from J, the junction kept 5 bases outside the gene matches. Germline V gene lookup returns CDR1 MNHEY and CDR2 SMNVEV (reference sequence). The CDR3 runs to 16 residues. This chain's CDR3 is CASSLFQGASNTEAFF. CDR3 in DNA: TGTGCCAGCAGTTTATTTCAGGGGGCCTCGAACACTGAAGCTTTCTTT.

This clonotype was recorded many times. V gene TRBV28 combines with J gene TRBJ1-2; D might be TRBD1 (6 bases). The CDR3 has 14 amino acids. Germline lookup yields CDR1 MDHEN and CDR2 SYDVKM. V gave up 4 bases and J gave up 8 bases, with 17 bases separating them. The CDR3: CASSYYGGASGYTF. The CDR3 coding sequence is TGTGCCAGCAGTTACTATGGGGGGGCAAGCGGCTACACCTTC.

This clonotype was recorded many times. This chain links TRBV20-1 with TRBJ1-1; D call uncertain. This CDR3 is 12 amino acids long. Per the germline V gene, CDR1 is DFQATT and CDR2 is SNEGSKA (reference sequence). Trimming took 5 bases from V and 7 from J, leaving 14 bases between them. The CDR3 region has the DNA TGCAGTGCTCCCTCTGAGGTCGGTGAAGCTTTCTTT. The encoded protein is CSAPSEVGEAFF.

This clonotype occurred a few times. The chain is built from TRBV6-1 and TRBJ1-1; D unclear. The CDR3 contains 15 residues. V lost 1 base and J lost 1, with 10 bases in between. Germline CDR1 and CDR2: MNHNS and SASEGT. The CDR3 protein is CASSEEVAGNTEAFF. The CDR3 nucleotides read TGTGCCAGCAGTGAAGAGGTAGCGGGGAACACTGAAGCTTTCTTT.

This chain links TRBV5-6 with TRBJ2-2; 13 bases agree with TRBD2. V was pared by 5 bases and J by 7 bases, with 5 bases of the junction left unmatched. The length of the CDR3 is 15 residues. Germline lookup yields CDR1 SGHDT and CDR2 YYEEEE. The CDR3 coding sequence is TGTGCCAGCAGGACGGGACTAGCGGGGATCGGGGAGCTGTTTTTT. Its translation: CASRTGLAGIGELFF.

The chain is built from TRBV24-1 and TRBJ2-1, with TRBD2 matching 13 bases. Germline V gene data show CDR1 as KGHDR and CDR2 as SFDVKD. The CDR3 covers 19 residues. The V gene end was trimmed by 3 bases and the J gene end by 2 bases; junction bases not matched to a gene: 9. In DNA, the CDR3 is TGTGCCACCAGTGATCCCGCTCCCGGGACTAGCGGGACCTACAATGAGCAGTTCTTC. Amino acids: CATSDPAPGTSGTYNEQFF.